This T cell receptor beta chain was obtained from a study of blood T cells in healthy people across ages. Study results and limitations: As naive T cell percentage varied, TCR beta diversity correlated strongly with it.

Then a second PCR, running roughly 7 to 11 cycles, was carried out with a sample-barcoded 5' primer and a J-beta primer mix. Sequencing recovered at least 2.5 million CDR3-containing paired-end reads from each sample. TCRdb fed the 5' RACE reads into MiXCR, producing one record per CDR3 protein. The sample has 1.8 million or so distinct CDR3 sequences, 39% seen once. There are a few counts of this clonotype. Its target is unknown. V was clipped by 0 bases and J by 6 bases; unmatched bases: 9. The CDR3 loop spans 16 amino acids. The germline CDR1 and CDR2 sequences are DFQATT and SNEGSKA (reference sequence).

The rearrangement links TRBV20-1 to TRBJ2-1, with 9 nucleotides matching TRBD1. The receptor's source is a human donor in good health. Sequenced input: blood. This chain's CDR3 is CSARDRIGQGRNEQFF. The DNA for the CDR3 is TGCAGTGCTAGAGATCGTATAGGACAGGGGCGCAATGAGCAGTTCTTC.